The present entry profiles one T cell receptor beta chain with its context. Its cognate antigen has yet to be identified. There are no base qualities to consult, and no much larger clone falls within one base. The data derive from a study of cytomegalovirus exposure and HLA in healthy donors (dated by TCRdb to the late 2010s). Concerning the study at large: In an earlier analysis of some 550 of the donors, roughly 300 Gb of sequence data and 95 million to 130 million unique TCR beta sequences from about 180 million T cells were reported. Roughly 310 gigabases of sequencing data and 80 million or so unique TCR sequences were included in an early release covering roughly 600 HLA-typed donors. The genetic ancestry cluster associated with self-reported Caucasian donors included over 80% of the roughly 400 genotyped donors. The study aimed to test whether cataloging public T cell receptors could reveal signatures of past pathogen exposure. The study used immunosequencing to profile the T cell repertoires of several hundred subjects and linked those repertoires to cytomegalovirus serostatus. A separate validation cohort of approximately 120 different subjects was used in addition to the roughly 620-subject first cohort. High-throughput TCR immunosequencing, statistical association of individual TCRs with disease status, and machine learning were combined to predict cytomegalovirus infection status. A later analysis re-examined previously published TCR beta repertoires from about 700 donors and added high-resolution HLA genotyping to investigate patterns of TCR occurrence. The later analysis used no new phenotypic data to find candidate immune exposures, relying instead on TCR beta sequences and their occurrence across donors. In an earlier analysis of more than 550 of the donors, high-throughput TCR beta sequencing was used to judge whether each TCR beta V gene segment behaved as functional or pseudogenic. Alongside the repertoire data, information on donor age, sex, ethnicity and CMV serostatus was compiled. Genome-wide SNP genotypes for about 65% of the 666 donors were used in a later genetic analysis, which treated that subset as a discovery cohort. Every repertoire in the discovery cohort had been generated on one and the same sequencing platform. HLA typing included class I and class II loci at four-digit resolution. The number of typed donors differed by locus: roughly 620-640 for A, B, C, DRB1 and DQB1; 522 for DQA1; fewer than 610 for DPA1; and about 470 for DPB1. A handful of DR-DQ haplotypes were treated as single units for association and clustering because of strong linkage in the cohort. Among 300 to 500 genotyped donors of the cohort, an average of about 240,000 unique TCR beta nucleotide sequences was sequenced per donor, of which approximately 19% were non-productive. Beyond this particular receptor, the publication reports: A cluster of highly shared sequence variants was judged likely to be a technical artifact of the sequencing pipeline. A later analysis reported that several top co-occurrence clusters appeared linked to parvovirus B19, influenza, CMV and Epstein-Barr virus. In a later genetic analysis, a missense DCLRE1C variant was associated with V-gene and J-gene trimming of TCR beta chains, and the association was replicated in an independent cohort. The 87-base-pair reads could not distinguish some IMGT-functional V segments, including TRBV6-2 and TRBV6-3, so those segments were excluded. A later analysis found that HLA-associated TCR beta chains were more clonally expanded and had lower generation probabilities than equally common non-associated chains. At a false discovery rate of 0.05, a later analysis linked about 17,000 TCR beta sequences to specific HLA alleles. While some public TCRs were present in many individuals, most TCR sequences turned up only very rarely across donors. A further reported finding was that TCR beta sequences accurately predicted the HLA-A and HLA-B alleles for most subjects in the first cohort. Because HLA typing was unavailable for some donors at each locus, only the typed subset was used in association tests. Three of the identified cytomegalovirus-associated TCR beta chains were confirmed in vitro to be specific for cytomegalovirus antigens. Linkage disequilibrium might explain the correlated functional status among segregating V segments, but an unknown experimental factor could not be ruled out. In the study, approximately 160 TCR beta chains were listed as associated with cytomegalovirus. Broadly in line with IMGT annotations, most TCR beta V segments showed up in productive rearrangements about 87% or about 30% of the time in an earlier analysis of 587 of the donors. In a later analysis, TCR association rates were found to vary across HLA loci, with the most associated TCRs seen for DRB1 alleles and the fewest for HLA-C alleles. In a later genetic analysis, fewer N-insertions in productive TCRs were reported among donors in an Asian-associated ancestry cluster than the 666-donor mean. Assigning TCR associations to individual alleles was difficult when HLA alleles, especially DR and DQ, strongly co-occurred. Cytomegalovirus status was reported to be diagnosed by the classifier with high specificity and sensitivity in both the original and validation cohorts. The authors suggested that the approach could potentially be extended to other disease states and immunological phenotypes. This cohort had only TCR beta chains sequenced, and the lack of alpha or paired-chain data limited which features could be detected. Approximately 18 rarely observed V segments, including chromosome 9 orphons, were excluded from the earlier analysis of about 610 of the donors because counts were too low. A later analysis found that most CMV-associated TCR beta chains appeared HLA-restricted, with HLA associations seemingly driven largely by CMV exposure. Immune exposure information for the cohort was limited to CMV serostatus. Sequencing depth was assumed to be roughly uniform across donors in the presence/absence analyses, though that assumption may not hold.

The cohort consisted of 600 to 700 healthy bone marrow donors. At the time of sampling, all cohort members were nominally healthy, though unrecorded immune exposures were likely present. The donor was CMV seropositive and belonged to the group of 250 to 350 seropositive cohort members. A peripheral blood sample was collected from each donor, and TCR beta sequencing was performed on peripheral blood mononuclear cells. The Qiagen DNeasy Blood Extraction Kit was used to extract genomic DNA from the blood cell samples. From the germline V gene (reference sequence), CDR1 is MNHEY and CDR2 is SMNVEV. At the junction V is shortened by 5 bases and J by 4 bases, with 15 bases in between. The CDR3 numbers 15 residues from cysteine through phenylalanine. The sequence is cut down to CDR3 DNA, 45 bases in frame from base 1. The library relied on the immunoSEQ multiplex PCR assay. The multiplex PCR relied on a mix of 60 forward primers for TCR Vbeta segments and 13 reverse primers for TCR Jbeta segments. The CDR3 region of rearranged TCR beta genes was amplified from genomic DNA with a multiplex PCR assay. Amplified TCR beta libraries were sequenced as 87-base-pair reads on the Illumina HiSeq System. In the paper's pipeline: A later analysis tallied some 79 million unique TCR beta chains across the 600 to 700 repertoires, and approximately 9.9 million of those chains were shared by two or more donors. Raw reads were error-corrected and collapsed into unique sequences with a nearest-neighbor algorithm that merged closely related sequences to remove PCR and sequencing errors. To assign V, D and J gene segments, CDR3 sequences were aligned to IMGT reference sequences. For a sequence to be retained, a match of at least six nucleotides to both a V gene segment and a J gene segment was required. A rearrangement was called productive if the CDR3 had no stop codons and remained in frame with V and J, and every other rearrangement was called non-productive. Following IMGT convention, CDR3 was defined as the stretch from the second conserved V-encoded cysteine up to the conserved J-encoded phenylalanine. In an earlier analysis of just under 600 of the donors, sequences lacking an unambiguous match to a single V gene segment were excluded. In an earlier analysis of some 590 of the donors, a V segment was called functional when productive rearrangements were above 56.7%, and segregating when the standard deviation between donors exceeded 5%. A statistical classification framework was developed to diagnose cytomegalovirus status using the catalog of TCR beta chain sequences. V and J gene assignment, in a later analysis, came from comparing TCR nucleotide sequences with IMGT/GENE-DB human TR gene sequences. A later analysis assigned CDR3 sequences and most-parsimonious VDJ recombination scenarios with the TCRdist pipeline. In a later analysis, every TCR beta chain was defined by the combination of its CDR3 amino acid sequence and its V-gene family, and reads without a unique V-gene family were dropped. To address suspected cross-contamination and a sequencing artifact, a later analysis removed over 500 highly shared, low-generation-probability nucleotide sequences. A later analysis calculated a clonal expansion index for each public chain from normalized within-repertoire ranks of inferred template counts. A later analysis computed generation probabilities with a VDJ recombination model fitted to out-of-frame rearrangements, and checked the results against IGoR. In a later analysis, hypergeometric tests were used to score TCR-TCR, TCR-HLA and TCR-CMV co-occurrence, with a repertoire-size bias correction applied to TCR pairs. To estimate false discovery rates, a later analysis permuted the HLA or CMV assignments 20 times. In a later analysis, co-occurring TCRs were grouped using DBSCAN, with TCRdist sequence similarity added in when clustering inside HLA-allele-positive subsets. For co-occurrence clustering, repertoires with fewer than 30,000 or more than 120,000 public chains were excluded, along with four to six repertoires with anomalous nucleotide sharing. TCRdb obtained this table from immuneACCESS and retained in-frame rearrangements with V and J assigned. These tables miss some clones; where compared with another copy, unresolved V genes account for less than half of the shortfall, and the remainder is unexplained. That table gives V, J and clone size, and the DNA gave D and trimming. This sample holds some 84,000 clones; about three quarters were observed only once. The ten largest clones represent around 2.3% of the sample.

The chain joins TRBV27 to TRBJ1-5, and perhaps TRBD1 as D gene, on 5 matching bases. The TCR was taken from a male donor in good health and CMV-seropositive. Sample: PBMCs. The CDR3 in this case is CASSPVGGTNQPQHF. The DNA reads TGTGCCAGCAGTCCTGTGGGGGGTACTAATCAGCCCCAGCATTTT.